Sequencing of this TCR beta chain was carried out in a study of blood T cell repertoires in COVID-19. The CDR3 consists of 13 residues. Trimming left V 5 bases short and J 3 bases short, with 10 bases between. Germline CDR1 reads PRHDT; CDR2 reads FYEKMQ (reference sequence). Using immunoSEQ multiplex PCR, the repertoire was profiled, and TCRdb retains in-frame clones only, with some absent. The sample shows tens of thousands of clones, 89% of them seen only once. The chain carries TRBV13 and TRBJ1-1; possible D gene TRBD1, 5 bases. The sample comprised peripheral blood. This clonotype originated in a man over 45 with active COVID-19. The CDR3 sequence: CASSPREYTEAFF. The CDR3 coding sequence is TGTGCCAGCAGCCCCAGGGAATACACTGAAGCTTTCTTT.